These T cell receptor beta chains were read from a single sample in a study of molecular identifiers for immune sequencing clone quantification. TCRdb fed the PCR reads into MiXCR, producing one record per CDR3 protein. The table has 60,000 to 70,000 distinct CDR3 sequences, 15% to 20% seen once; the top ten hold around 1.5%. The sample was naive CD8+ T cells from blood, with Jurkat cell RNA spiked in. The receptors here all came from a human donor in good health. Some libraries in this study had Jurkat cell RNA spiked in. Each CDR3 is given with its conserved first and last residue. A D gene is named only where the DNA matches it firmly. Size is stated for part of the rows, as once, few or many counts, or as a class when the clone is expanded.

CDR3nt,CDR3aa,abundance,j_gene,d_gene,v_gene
TGTGCCAGCAGCTGGACCAAGGACTCTGAGCAGTTCTTC,CASSWTKDSEQFF,many,TRBJ2-1,.,TRBV7-9
TGTGCCACCAGCACATCTACCTCCTACGAGCAGTACTTC,CATSTSTSYEQYF,.,TRBJ2-7,.,TRBV15
TGTGCCAGCAGTTTGGGTCGGGGCACGGACACTGAAGCTTTCTTT,CASSLGRGTDTEAFF,.,TRBJ1-1,.,TRBV12-3/TRBV12-4
TGTGCCAGTAGCAGTTGGGGGGCTGAAGCTTTCTTT,CASSSWGAEAFF,many,TRBJ1-1,.,TRBV27
TGTGCCAGCAGTGTTCCTTCCTTCCTAGCGGCCTCCTACAATGAGCAGTTCTTC,CASSVPSFLAASYNEQFF,many,TRBJ2-1,TRBD2,TRBV6-1
TGCGCCAGCAGTCATGATTTGAGGACAGGGGCCCACAATGAGCAGTTCTTC,CASSHDLRTGAHNEQFF,many,TRBJ2-1,TRBD1,TRBV23-1
TGTGCCAGCAGTCCCAGGGGGACGGGGGAGCTAGCCAAAAACATTCAGTACTTC,CASSPRGTGELAKNIQYF,few,TRBJ2-4,.,TRBV12-3/TRBV12-4
TGTGCCAGCAGCTTGGCCTTGGTCCTCGGCGATGAGCAGTTCTTC,CASSLALVLGDEQFF,many,TRBJ2-1,.,TRBV5-6
TGTGCCAGCAGCTTAGATCCGGGCCAGCCCCAGCATTTT,CASSLDPGQPQHF,many,TRBJ1-5,.,TRBV7-8
TGCGCCAGCAGCCAAGCAGACAGGATGTACACTGAAGCTTTCTTT,CASSQADRMYTEAFF,few,TRBJ1-1,.,TRBV4-1
TGTGCCAGTACTCCGGGAAGGGGGACCCCCTACGAGCAGTACTTC,CASTPGRGTPYEQYF,many,TRBJ2-7,.,TRBV19
TGTGCCAGCATTCCAGGGGGCACAGATACGCAGTATTTT,CASIPGGTDTQYF,many,TRBJ2-3,.,TRBV27
TGTGCCAGCAGCTTGACAGCGTCTGGCGGCACTGAAGCTTTCTTT,CASSLTASGGTEAFF,many,TRBJ1-1,.,TRBV7-2
TGTGCCACCATGGGACAGGGGTTAACAGATACGCAGTATTTT,CATMGQGLTDTQYF,many,TRBJ2-3,TRBD1,TRBV15
TGTGCCAGCACCTACCTCGGGACTACCACAGATACGCAGTATTTT,CASTYLGTTTDTQYF,many,TRBJ2-3,TRBD2,TRBV7-9
TGTACCAGCAGTTTTCGAGACACCTTAAGCACAGATACGCAGTATTTT,CTSSFRDTLSTDTQYF,.,TRBJ2-3,.,TRBV12-3/TRBV12-4
TGCAGTGTTCGACTACCGAGCTCCTACAATGAGCAGTTCTTC,CSVRLPSSYNEQFF,many,TRBJ2-1,.,TRBV20-1
TGTGCCAGCAGCCCTCCGGGAGCCCCGAGGGCTAATGAAAAACTGTTTTTT,CASSPPGAPRANEKLFF,many,TRBJ1-4,.,TRBV11-2
TGTGCCAGCAGCCAAGAGGTCAATCTAGCGGAGCTTCTTAGCACAGATACGCAGTATTTT,CASSQEVNLAELLSTDTQYF,many,TRBJ2-3,TRBD2,TRBV3-1
TGTGCCAGCAGCCCACCTACCGGGACTAGCGGTTACAATGAGCAGTTCTTC,CASSPPTGTSGYNEQFF,many,TRBJ2-1,TRBD2,TRBV11-3
TGTGCCAGCAGTCATAGCAATACCGGGGAGCTGTTTTTT,CASSHSNTGELFF,many,TRBJ2-2,.,TRBV27
TGTGCCAGCAGCGTCACAAAAACACAGGGCGATGAGCAGTTCTTC,CASSVTKTQGDEQFF,few,TRBJ2-1,.,TRBV9
TGTGCCAGCAGCTTAGGGGGCACGGGCGGCACTGAAGCTTTCTTT,CASSLGGTGGTEAFF,many,TRBJ1-1,.,TRBV7-2
TGTGCCAGCAGCTTGTCACGGGAGAGGTCCTACAATGAGCCGTTCTTC,CASSLSRERSYNEPFF,.,TRBJ2-1,.,TRBV5-6
TGTGCCAGCAGCCTTCTAGGGCCGAACGAGCAGTACTTC,CASSLLGPNEQYF,many,TRBJ2-7,.,TRBV3-1
TGTGCCACCAGTGACACGACCCTAGCGGGGCATGACAATGAGCAGTTCTTC,CATSDTTLAGHDNEQFF,many,TRBJ2-1,TRBD2,TRBV24-1
TGTGCCAGCAGCGCCAGCGTTGGACCCTACAATGAGCAGTTCTTC,CASSASVGPYNEQFF,.,TRBJ2-1,.,TRBV11-3
TGTGCCAGCAGTTTAGCCCCCATACAGGGGCAAGAGACCCAGTACTTC,CASSLAPIQGQETQYF,many,TRBJ2-5,TRBD1,TRBV7-9
TGCAGTGCCACGGACAGGGGCTCCTATGGCTACACCTTC,CSATDRGSYGYTF,many,TRBJ1-2,TRBD1,TRBV20-1
TGTGCCAGCAGCAACAGTAGCCCCTATAATTCACCCCTCCACTTT,CASSNSSPYNSPLHF,many,TRBJ1-6,.,TRBV28
TGTGCCAGTAGTATACCCCCCAACAGGGGCAATCAGCCCCAGCATTTT,CASSIPPNRGNQPQHF,.,TRBJ1-5,.,TRBV19
TGTGCCAGCAGCCAAGAGAGGGACAGGGCCCACAATGAGCAGTTCTTC,CASSQERDRAHNEQFF,.,TRBJ2-1,TRBD1,TRBV3-1
TGTGCCAGCAGCCCTCACGACAACTTAGCGGGAGTGGTCACCGGGGAGCTGTTTTTT,CASSPHDNLAGVVTGELFF,many,TRBJ2-2,TRBD2,TRBV7-2
TGCAGCGTTGCGTCCGGTTCCGGGGAGCTGTTTTTT,CSVASGSGELFF,many,TRBJ2-2,.,TRBV29-1
TGTGCTAGCAGCTTAGTAGTAGCGCCTCAAGAGACCCAGTACTTC,CASSLVVAPQETQYF,.,TRBJ2-5,.,TRBV7-7
TGTGCCAGCAGTTTACAAGGGGTTCTCCAAGAGACCCAGTGCTTC,CASSLQGVLQETQCF,.,TRBJ2-5,.,TRBV27
TGCAGCGTTGAAGACGCTGGACAGAACTACGAGCAGTACTTC,CSVEDAGQNYEQYF,many,TRBJ2-7,.,TRBV29-1
TGTGCCAGCAGCCCCGGGACAGGGGTCACTGAAGCTTTCTTT,CASSPGTGVTEAFF,many,TRBJ1-1,TRBD1,TRBV13
TGTGCCTCGTACGCAGCTAACTATGGCTACACCTTC,CASYAANYGYTF,.,TRBJ1-2,.,TRBV7-9
TGTGCCAGCAGCTTGACAGAAGAAGAGACCCAGTACTTC,CASSLTEEETQYF,many,TRBJ2-5,.,TRBV7-9
TGTGCTAGCAGCCCGGGACAGAGCTCTGGAAACACCATATATTTT,CASSPGQSSGNTIYF,many,TRBJ1-3,TRBD1,TRBV7-7
TGTGCCAGCAGCCCGACTAGCCTGGTGTACGACGAGCAGTACTTC,CASSPTSLVYDEQYF,many,TRBJ2-7,TRBD2,TRBV7-8
TGCAGTGCTAGAGAACCGGGGAGCTCCTACAATGAGCAGTTCTTC,CSAREPGSSYNEQFF,few,TRBJ2-1,.,TRBV20-1
TGCAGTGCCAGGGAATTGAACACTGAAGCTTTCTTT,CSARELNTEAFF,few,TRBJ1-1,.,TRBV20-1
TGTGCCAGCAGCCTAGACTACGAGCAGTACTTC,CASSLDYEQYF,many,TRBJ2-7,.,TRBV3-1